This T cell receptor (beta chain) was recorded in a study of CD8 T cells in Susac syndrome. An input of about 0.5 to 1 ug of RNA was subjected to reverse transcription using random hexamers. TCR beta CDR3 was amplified by immunoSEQ covering 54 Vbeta and 13 Jbeta. Each CDR3 protein is one row after TCRdb ran MiXCR on the immunoSEQ multiplex PCR reads. Of more than 70,000 distinct CDR3 sequences listed, approximately 92% are singletons. There are 14 residues in the CDR3. The germline CDR1 and CDR2 sequences are PRHDT and FYEKMQ (reference sequence). Trimming took 5 bases from V and 2 from J, leaving 13 bases between them.

The chain employs TRBV13 and TRBJ2-7, with a tentative D call TRBD1 (6 bases). This TCR was sampled from a human donor in good health. Sequences were obtained from CD8+ T cells from PBMCs. The CDR3 loop is CASSVRGTAYEQYF. The CDR3 DNA is TGTGCCAGCAGCGTTAGGGGGACCGCCTACGAGCAGTACTTC.